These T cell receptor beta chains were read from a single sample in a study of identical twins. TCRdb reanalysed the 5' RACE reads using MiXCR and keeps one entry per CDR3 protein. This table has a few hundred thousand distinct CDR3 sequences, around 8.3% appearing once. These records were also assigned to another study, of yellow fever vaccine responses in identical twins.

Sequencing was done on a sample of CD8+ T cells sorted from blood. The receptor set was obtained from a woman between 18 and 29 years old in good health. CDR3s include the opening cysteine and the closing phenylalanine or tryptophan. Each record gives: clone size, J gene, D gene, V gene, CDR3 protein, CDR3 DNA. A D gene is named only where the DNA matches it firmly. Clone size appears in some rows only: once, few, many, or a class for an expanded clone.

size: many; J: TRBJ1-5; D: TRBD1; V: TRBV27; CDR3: CASGYRDSYQPQHF; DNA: TGTGCCAGCGGCTACCGGGACAGCTATCAGCCCCAGCATTTT
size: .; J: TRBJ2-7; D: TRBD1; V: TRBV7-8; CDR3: CASSAWTGHEQYF; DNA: TGTGCCAGCAGCGCCTGGACAGGGCACGAGCAGTACTTC
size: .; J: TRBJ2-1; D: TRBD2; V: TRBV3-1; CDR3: CASSQVGSGRAENEQFF; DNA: TGTGCCAGCAGCCAAGTCGGAAGCGGGAGGGCCGAAAATGAGCAGTTCTTC
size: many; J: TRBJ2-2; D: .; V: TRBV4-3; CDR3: CASSQDRRTANTGELFF; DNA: TGCGCCAGCAGCCAAGATCGGAGGACCGCGAACACCGGGGAGCTGTTTTTT
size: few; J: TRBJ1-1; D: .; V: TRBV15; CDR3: CATSRDRQVEAFF; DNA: TGTGCCACCAGCAGAGATCGGCAGGTTGAAGCTTTCTTT
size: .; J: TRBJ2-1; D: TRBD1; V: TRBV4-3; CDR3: CASSYRQGGRAPHEQFF; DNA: TGCGCCAGCAGTTACCGACAGGGGGGGAGGGCCCCCCATGAGCAGTTCTTC
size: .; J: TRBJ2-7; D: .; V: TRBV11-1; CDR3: CASSLAQLRAPNSYEQYF; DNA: TGTGCCAGCAGCTTAGCGCAGCTCCGGGCTCCCAACTCCTACGAGCAGTACTTC
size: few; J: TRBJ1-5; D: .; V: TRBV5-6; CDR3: CASSLYQGPSNQPQHF; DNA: TGTGCCAGCAGCTTGTATCAGGGGCCCAGCAATCAGCCCCAGCATTTT
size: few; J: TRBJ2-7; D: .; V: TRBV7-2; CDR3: CASSLNSGTTLYEQYF; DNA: TGTGCCAGCAGCTTAAACTCCGGGACCACTTTGTACGAGCAGTACTTC
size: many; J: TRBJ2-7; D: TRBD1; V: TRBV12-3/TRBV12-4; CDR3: CASSPGTDYEQYF; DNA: TGTGCCAGCAGCCCCGGGACAGATTACGAGCAGTACTTC
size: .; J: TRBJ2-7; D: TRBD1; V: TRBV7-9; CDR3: CASSLLRTGSYEQYF; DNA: TGTGCCAGCAGCTTGTTAAGGACAGGGAGCTACGAGCAGTACTTC
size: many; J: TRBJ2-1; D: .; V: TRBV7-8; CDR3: CASSLLDEQFF; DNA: TGTGCCAGCAGCTTATTAGATGAGCAGTTCTTC
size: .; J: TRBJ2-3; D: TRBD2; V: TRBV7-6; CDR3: CASSLGIGGADTQYF; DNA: TGTGCCAGCAGCTTAGGAATTGGGGGGGCAGATACGCAGTATTTT
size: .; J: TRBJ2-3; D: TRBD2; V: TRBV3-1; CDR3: CASSQEASGGSTDTQYF; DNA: TGTGCCAGCAGCCAAGAAGCTAGCGGAGGCAGCACAGATACGCAGTATTTT
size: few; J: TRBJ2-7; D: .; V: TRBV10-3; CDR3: CAISDSREYEQYF; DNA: TGTGCCATCAGTGATTCCAGGGAGTACGAGCAGTACTTC
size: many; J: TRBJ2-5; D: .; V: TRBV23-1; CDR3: CASSQWSFQETQYF; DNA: TGCGCCAGCAGTCAATGGTCCTTCCAAGAGACCCAGTACTTC
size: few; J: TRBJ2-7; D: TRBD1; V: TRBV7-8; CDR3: CASSLEGTGYEQYF; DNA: TGTGCCAGCAGCTTAGAAGGGACAGGGTACGAGCAGTACTTC
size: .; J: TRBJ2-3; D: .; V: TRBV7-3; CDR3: CASSTRVWDTQYF; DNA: TGTGCCAGCAGCACACGTGTATGGGATACGCAGTATTTT
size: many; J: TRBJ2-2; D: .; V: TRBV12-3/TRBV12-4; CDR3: CASKRGRNTGELFF; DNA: TGTGCCAGCAAGAGGGGCAGGAACACCGGGGAGCTGTTTTTT
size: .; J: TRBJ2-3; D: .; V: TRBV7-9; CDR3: CASSTRTDSTDTQYF; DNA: TGTGCCAGCAGCACCAGGACAGATAGCACAGATACGCAGTATTTT
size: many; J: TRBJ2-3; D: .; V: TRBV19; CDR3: CASYGLTTDTQYF; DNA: TGTGCCAGTTATGGGCTAACCACAGATACGCAGTATTTT
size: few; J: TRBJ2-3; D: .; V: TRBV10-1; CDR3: CASSGSSTDTQYF; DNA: TGCGCCAGCAGCGGTTCTAGCACAGATACGCAGTATTTT
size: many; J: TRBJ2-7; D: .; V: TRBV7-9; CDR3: CASSFPQGHEQYF; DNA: TGTGCCAGCAGCTTCCCACAGGGCCACGAGCAGTACTTC
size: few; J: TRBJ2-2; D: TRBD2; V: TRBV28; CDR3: CATFWRGAPGELFF; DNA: TGTGCTACCTTCTGGCGGGGGGCCCCCGGGGAGCTGTTTTTT
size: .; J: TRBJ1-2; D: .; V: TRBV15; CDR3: CATSAGGSYGYTF; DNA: TGTGCCACCAGCGCTGGGGGTTCCTATGGCTACACCTTC
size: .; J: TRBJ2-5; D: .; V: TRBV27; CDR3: CASRGLLETQYF; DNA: TGTGCCAGCAGAGGGCTCCTAGAGACCCAGTACTTC
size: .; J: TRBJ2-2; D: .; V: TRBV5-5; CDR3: CASSLWFLSTGELFF; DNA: TGTGCCAGCAGCTTGTGGTTCTTAAGCACCGGGGAGCTGTTTTTT
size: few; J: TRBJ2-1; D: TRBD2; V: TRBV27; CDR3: CASSPLIGRGGGNEQFF; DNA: TGTGCCAGCAGTCCCCTAATAGGTCGTGGGGGGGGCAATGAGCAGTTCTTC
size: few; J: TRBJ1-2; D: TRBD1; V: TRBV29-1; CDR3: CSVEEGASVGYTF; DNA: TGCAGCGTTGAGGAGGGGGCATCGGTTGGCTACACCTTC
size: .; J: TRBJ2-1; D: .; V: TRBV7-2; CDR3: CASSFRLINEQFF; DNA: TGTGCCAGCAGCTTCCGACTCATCAATGAGCAGTTCTTC
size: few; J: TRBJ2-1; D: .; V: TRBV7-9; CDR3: CASTTRQGSYNEQFF; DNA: TGTGCCAGCACCACGCGGCAGGGTAGCTACAATGAGCAGTTCTTC
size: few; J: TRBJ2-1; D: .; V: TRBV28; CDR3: CASSLIGSEQFF; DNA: TGTGCCAGCAGTTTAATCGGCAGTGAGCAGTTCTTC
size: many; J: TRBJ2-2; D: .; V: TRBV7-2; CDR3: CASSLESPGELFF; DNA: TGTGCCAGCAGCTTAGAGAGTCCCGGGGAGCTGTTTTTT
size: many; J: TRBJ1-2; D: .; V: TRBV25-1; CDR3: CASSVNENYGYTF; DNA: TGTGCCAGCAGTGTTAACGAGAACTATGGCTACACCTTC
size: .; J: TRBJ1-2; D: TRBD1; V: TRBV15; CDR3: CATSMGTGGVGGYTF; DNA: TGTGCCACCAGTATGGGGACAGGGGGCGTCGGGGGCTACACCTTC
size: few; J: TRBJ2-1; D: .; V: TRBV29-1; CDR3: CSVKPGKTYNEQFF; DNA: TGCAGCGTCAAACCGGGTAAGACTTACAATGAGCAGTTCTTC
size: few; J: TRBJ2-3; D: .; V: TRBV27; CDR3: CASSLSPSVRATDTQYF; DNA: TGTGCCAGCAGTTTATCTCCTTCAGTTAGGGCCACAGATACGCAGTATTTT
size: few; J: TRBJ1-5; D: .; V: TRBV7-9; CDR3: CASSPAESGNQPQHF; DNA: TGTGCCAGCAGCCCCGCCGAGAGTGGCAATCAGCCCCAGCATTTT
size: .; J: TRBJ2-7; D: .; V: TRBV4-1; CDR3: CASSQDRTADEQYF; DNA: TGCGCCAGCAGCCAAGATCGGACGGCTGACGAGCAGTACTTC
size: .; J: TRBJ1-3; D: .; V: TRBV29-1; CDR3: CSVEEGSSGNTIYF; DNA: TGCAGCGTTGAGGAAGGGAGCTCTGGAAACACCATATATTTT
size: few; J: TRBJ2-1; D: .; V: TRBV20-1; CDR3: CSAKIRGGGEQFF; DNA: TGCAGTGCTAAGATCAGGGGCGGTGGTGAGCAGTTCTTC
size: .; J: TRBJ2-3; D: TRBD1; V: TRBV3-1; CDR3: CASSLGQETTTDTQYF; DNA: TGTGCCAGCAGCTTAGGACAGGAAACCACCACAGATACGCAGTATTTT
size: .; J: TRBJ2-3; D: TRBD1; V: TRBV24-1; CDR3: CATSDLSRTGSSDDTQYF; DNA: TGTGCCACCAGTGATTTGAGTCGGACAGGGAGCAGCGACGATACGCAGTATTTT